The 20 T cell receptor beta chains given below trace back to one sample, sequenced in a study of early T cells in non-severe SARS-CoV-2 infection. TCRdb analysed the 5' RACE reads with MiXCR anew, one entry per CDR3 protein. The table lists 40,000 to 45,000 distinct CDR3 sequences, roughly 6.2% of them singletons, with around 7.7% in the top ten. The sample in question was whole blood, obtained at baseline. Receptors originate from an adult who was a healthcare worker with PCR-confirmed SARS-CoV-2 infection or an uninfected control (not recorded which).

This clonotype showed up just a few times. V is TRBV20-1 and J is TRBJ2-7, with 8 bases that match TRBD2. Trimming at V came to 6 bases and at J to 4 bases, leaving 11 bases not matched to a gene. The CDR3 loop spans 14 amino acids. Germline V CDR1 and CDR2: DFQATT, SNEGSKA (reference sequence). CDR3 sequence reads: CSAPSGGGKYEQYF. CDR3 bases: TGCAGTGCCCCTTCGGGCGGGGGGAAGTACGAGCAGTACTTC.

Many counts were recorded for this clonotype. V usage is TRBV24-1 and J usage is TRBJ2-3; D not certain. Germline V CDR1 and CDR2: KGHDR, SFDVKD. Trimming took 8 bases from V and 5 from J, leaving 7 bases between them. This CDR3 has 11 residues. The CDR3 reads CATMRQDTQYF. CDR3 nucleotides: TGTGCCACCATGAGGCAAGATACGCAGTATTTT.

This clonotype appeared many times. The chain is built from TRBV6-6 and TRBJ2-2, with no clear D. The CDR3 is made up of 15 amino acids. Per the germline V gene, CDR1 is MNHNY and CDR2 is SVGAGI (reference sequence). Trimming cost V 2 bases and J 5 bases, with 12 bases left between them. CDR3 in DNA: TGTGCCAGCAGTTACCGCGGCACTCTAACCGGGGAGCTGTTTTTT. Translated: CASSYRGTLTGELFF.

This clonotype was recorded at least ten times. The rearrangement uses TRBV27 and TRBJ1-2; D call uncertain. Germline CDR1 is MNHEY and CDR2 is SMNVEV (reference sequence). This CDR3 region has 13 residues. V dropped 7 bases and J dropped 5 bases, with 14 bases sitting between them. The CDR3 region is CASKPGELYGYTF. The CDR3 DNA reads TGTGCCAGCAAGCCCGGAGAACTATATGGCTACACCTTC.

The chain joins TRBV7-3 to TRBJ1-1; D not certain. The CDR3 spans 13 residues. Deletions cut 6 bases from V and 1 base from J, with 9 bases between. CDR1 and CDR2 (germline): SGHTA, FQGTGA. The CDR3 loop reads CASRVAANTEAFF. DNA of the CDR3: TGTGCCAGCAGGGTCGCGGCGAACACTGAAGCTTTCTTT.

This clonotype came up many times. The rearrangement joins TRBV7-2 to TRBJ1-4; TRBD1 matches 12 bases. With 5 bases clipped from V and 6 bases from J, the junction kept 7 bases outside the gene matches. The CDR3 consists of 16 residues. Germline CDR1 and CDR2: SGHTA and FQGNSA. For the CDR3, the DNA is TGTGCCAGCAGCCCCCTGGGGGACAGGGGGCATGAAAAACTGTTTTTT. Its protein is CASSPLGDRGHEKLFF.

In the case of this clonotype: This sequence may be a read error, since a much larger clone differs from it by one base. V gene TRBV18 combines with J gene TRBJ2-5; perhaps D is TRBD1 or TRBD2 (6 bases each). CDR1 and CDR2 from the germline V gene are KGHSH and LQKENI. The CDR3 spans 13 residues. CDR3 in amino acids: CASSLGGQETLYF. The CDR3 DNA follows: TGTGCCAGCTCACTGGGGGGCCAGGAGACCCTGTACTTC. The complete variable domain, with remaining parts taken from reference TRBV18 and TRBJ2-5, reads NAGVMQNPRHLVRRRGQEARLRCSPMKGHSHVYWYRQLPEEGLKFMVYLQKENIIDESGMPKERFSAEFPKEGPSILRIQQVVRGDSAAYFCASSLGGQETLYFGPGTRLLVL.

The CDR3 bases are TGTGCCAGCAGTTTAGGACTAGTGGGCACAGATACGCAGTATTTT. Its protein product is CASSLGLVGTDTQYF. This rearrangement joins TRBV12-3 or TRBV12-4 to TRBJ2-3, with D tentatively TRBD2 (6 bases). The V end was cut by 1 base, the J end by 1 base, with 9 bases between. The CDR3 length is 15 residues.

This clonotype has just a few counts. V gene TRBV18 combines with J gene TRBJ1-5; D unresolved. The germline V gene encodes CDR1 KGHSH and CDR2 LQKENI. The CDR3 has 14 amino acids. The ends were cut back, 6 bases at V and 2 bases at J, with 11 bases in the middle. The CDR3 sequence is CASSGGGRNQPQHF. The CDR3 DNA reads as TGTGCCAGCTCGGGAGGTGGACGCAATCAGCCCCAGCATTTT.

This clonotype was found a few times. The chain links TRBV2 to TRBJ1-6, with 8 bases identical to TRBD1. The germline V gene encodes CDR1 SNHLY and CDR2 FYNNEI. The CDR3 contains 15 residues. Losses at the gene ends were 8 bases for V and 4 bases for J; bases not matched to a gene: 7. CDR3 amino acids: CASGVGQGYNSPLHF. Written as DNA, the CDR3 is TGTGCCAGCGGCGTCGGACAGGGATATAATTCACCCCTCCACTTT.

This clonotype was picked up a small number of times. The rearrangement joins TRBV6-2 or TRBV6-3 to TRBJ2-3; unclear D gene. V was cut by 6 bases and J by 2 bases, with 12 bases left in between. This CDR3 is built from 14 residues. Germline V gene lookup returns CDR1 MNHEY and CDR2 SVGEGT. CDR3: CASSPTTYTDTQYF. The DNA for the CDR3 is TGTGCCAGCAGCCCAACGACGTACACAGATACGCAGTATTTT.

The table lists this clonotype with many counts. The chain is built from TRBV7-9 and TRBJ2-1; D is unclear. Germline-derived CDR1 and CDR2 are SEHNR and FQNEAQ (reference sequence). This CDR3 region has 14 residues. Trimming cost V 0 bases and J 8 bases, with 11 bases left between them. CDR3 nucleotides: TGTGCCAGCAGCTTAGCAAGGTTCGCGCATGAGCAGTTCTTC. It is translated as CASSLARFAHEQFF.

The sample holds many counts of this clonotype. V and J are TRBV30 and TRBJ2-5; the match to TRBD2 covers 9 bases. The CDR3 extends over 14 amino acids. The germline V gene encodes CDR1 GTSNPN and CDR2 SVGIG (reference sequence). Trimming took 1 base from V and 4 from J; bases not matched to a gene: 4. CDR3 nucleotides: TGTGCCTGGAGTGGCGGGGGGGCCCGAGAGACCCAGTACTTC. It codes for CAWSGGGARETQYF.

In regard to this clonotype: A much larger clonotype is one base distant, so this may be a read error. The chain joins TRBV28 to TRBJ2-7, with D unresolved. Germline-derived CDR1 and CDR2 are MDHEN and SYDVKM. The CDR3 extends over 12 amino acids. The DNA for the CDR3 is TGTACCAGCAGTACCGGCCCCTACGAGCAGTACTTC. As protein: CTSSTGPYEQYF.

This clonotype was recorded many times. The genes are TRBV9 and TRBJ1-2, with D hard to call. The CDR3 covers 11 residues. The germline V and J ends were trimmed by 5 bases and 8 bases, with 10 bases remaining between them. The germline gives CDR1 SGDLS, CDR2 YYNGEE. Here the CDR3 reads CASSPDIGYTF. CDR3 DNA: TGTGCCAGCAGTCCAGATATCGGCTACACCTTC.

This clonotype was counted a few times. The V and J genes are TRBV18 and TRBJ1-2, with TRBD1 as a possible D gene (5 bases). The V gene's germline CDR1 is KGHSH and CDR2 LQKENI. The V end was cut by 6 bases, the J end by 8 bases, with 22 bases between. The CDR3 sequence is 15 residues long. CDR3 in amino acids: CASSGTQALLPGYTF. DNA for the CDR3: TGTGCCAGCTCTGGGACGCAGGCCTTGCTACCCGGCTACACCTTC. Full variable domain (missing parts from reference TRBV18 and TRBJ1-2): NAGVMQNPRHLVRRRGQEARLRCSPMKGHSHVYWYRQLPEEGLKFMVYLQKENIIDESGMPKERFSAEFPKEGPSILRIQQVVRGDSAAYFCASSGTQALLPGYTFGSGTRLTVV.

This clonotype showed up many times. This chain joins TRBV20-1 and TRBJ1-1; D is perhaps TRBD1 (6 bases). Trimming shortened V by 1 base and J by 12 bases, and 15 bases separated the two germline ends. Germline V CDR1 and CDR2: DFQATT, SNEGSKA (reference sequence). CDR3 length: 12 amino acids. The CDR3 is CSARVPGTRPFF. DNA for the CDR3: TGCAGTGCTAGAGTCCCCGGGACACGGCCTTTCTTT.

This clonotype was recorded a few times. The rearrangement links TRBV2 to TRBJ1-1; the D is unclear. This CDR3 has 11 residues. The germline gives CDR1 SNHLY, CDR2 FYNNEI. The V end was cut by 6 bases, the J end by 8 bases, with 10 bases between. The CDR3 nucleotides are TGTGCCAGCAGGGACCCGGGGGAAGCTTTCTTT. As protein: CASRDPGEAFF.

This clonotype was seen at least ten times. The J gene is TRBJ2-3, the V gene TRBV7-2, with TRBD2 identical over 9 bases. Germline V CDR1 and CDR2: SGHTA, FQGNSA. The CDR3 is 16 residues long. J was trimmed by 3 bases and V by 1 base; bases with no gene match: 5. The CDR3 DNA sequence: TGTGCCAGCAGCTTAGGCGGGGGGGCCTTGACAGATACGCAGTATTTT. Amino acids: CASSLGGGALTDTQYF. The full variable domain, its missing parts supplied by reference TRBV7-2 and TRBJ2-3, is GAGVSQSPSNKVTEKGKDVELRCDPISGHTALYWYRQSLGQGLEFLIYFQGNSAPDKSGLPSDRFSAERTGGSVSTLTIQRTQQEDSAVYLCASSLGGGALTDTQYFGPGTRLTVL.

This clonotype was recorded many times. The chain carries TRBV29-1 and TRBJ1-5, with D maybe TRBD1 (5 bases). V was trimmed by 4 bases and J by 5 bases, leaving 9 bases between them. The CDR3 is 12 residues long. Per germline, CDR1 SQVTM and CDR2 ANQGSEA. CDR3 amino acids: CSVGQGDQPQHF. The CDR3 DNA follows: TGCAGCGTTGGGCAGGGCGATCAGCCCCAGCATTTT.